The 10 T cell receptor beta chains in this list originate from one sample, sequenced in a study of shared T cell receptors in the human thymus (dated by TCRdb to the early 2020s). Libraries were constructed by the immunoSEQ multiplex PCR assay. Drawn from immuneACCESS, this table holds only the in-frame rearrangements with V and J called that TCRdb kept. Clones are partly lost; checked studies trace under half to an unresolved V gene and leave the rest unexplained. Here the sample has about 660,000 clones; over 75% occur a single time. The leading ten clones occupy about 0.0094% of the sample. The same sample was also studied in work on human thymus T cells.

The sequencing sample was made of thymocytes. These TCRs come from a boy under two years old with a congenital heart defect. Donor details come from another sample of the same person, matched by shared clones.

The V call is TRBV5-4, the J call TRBJ2-3; 7 bases map to TRBD1. Trimming cost V 4 bases and J 0 bases; bases outside gene matches: 5. Germline CDR1 is SGHNT and CDR2 is YYREEE (reference sequence). The CDR3 has 15 residues. The CDR3 loop is CASSHGQASTDTQYF. Written as DNA, the CDR3 is TGTGCCAGCAGCCACGGACAGGCGAGCACAGATACGCAGTATTTT.

The rearrangement joins TRBV28 to TRBJ1-3; a weak D match, TRBD1 (5 bases). The ends were cut back, 6 bases at V and 0 bases at J, with 9 bases in the middle. This CDR3 spans 14 amino acids. Per germline, CDR1 MDHEN and CDR2 SYDVKM. CDR3 sequence: CASRGLRSGNTIYF. CDR3 DNA: TGTGCCAGCAGGGGGCTACGCTCTGGAAACACCATATATTTT.

The chain recombines TRBV28 with TRBJ1-2, with D tentatively TRBD1 (5 bases). V was clipped by 3 bases and J by 5 bases, with 16 bases between them. The length of the CDR3 is 15 residues. Germline V gene data show CDR1 as MDHEN and CDR2 as SYDVKM. CDR3 in amino acids: CASSFSWGVEYGYTF. The CDR3 DNA follows: TGTGCCAGCAGTTTTTCTTGGGGGGTAGAGTATGGCTACACCTTC.

V usage is TRBV6-1 and J usage is TRBJ2-1, with D maybe TRBD2 (6 bases). The ends were cut back, 7 bases at V and 9 bases at J, with 22 bases in the middle. The CDR3 extends over 15 amino acids. Germline assignment: CDR1 MNHNS and CDR2 SASEGT. CDR3 nucleotides: TGTGCCAGCATTGACCGGGACTTCGAGCGGCGTGAGCAGTTCTTC. It is translated as CASIDRDFERREQFF.

This clone was picked up one time. This rearrangement joins TRBV6-1 to TRBJ1-4; 11 bases are shared with TRBD1. Trimming took 6 bases from V and 10 from J; bases not matched to a gene: 4. Germline-derived CDR1 and CDR2 are MNHNS and SASEGT. The CDR3 is 13 residues long. CDR3 residues: CASSSGTGGKLFF. In nucleotides, the CDR3 is TGTGCCAGCAGCTCTGGGACAGGGGGAAAACTGTTTTTT.

The chain employs TRBV28 and TRBJ1-5; a weak D match, TRBD1 (6 bases). Germline values: CDR1 MDHEN, CDR2 SYDVKM. V was clipped by 3 bases and J by 5 bases, with 32 bases between them. The CDR3 has 21 residues. The CDR3 bases are TGTGCCAGCAGTTTTGGCCAAAAGCCGGGACACGGAATAAGAGTCGATCAGCCCCAGCATTTT. Encoded protein: CASSFGQKPGHGIRVDQPQHF.

The DNA for the CDR3 is TGTGCCAGCAGCTTAGTAGACAATCTGGCGGGCACTGAAGCTTTCTTT. It codes for CASSLVDNLAGTEAFF. This chain links TRBV7-4 with TRBJ1-1; no definite D call. The CDR3 has 16 amino acids. V lost 1 base and J 4 bases, leaving 16 bases between the germline ends. CDR1 SGHVT and CDR2 SQSDAQ come from the germline V gene.

The chain links TRBV5-6 to TRBJ2-7; no reliable D call. Germline assignment: CDR1 SGHDT and CDR2 YYEEEE. Trimming removed 4 bases from V and 5 bases from J, with 22 bases in between. CDR3 length: 16 residues. The DNA for the CDR3 is TGTGCCAGCAGCCATTCCATCCGGCAGGCCATGAACGAGCAGTACTTC. Translated, it gives CASSHSIRQAMNEQYF.

This chain links TRBV28 with TRBJ1-1, with D possibly TRBD1 on 6 matching bases. Germline V CDR1 and CDR2: MDHEN, SYDVKM. The CDR3 runs to 14 residues. Trimming left V 8 bases short and J 1 base short, with 14 bases between. The CDR3: CASWDNYQNTEAFF. Here the CDR3 DNA reads TGTGCCAGCTGGGACAACTACCAGAACACTGAAGCTTTCTTT.

The chain has TRBV29-1 and TRBJ2-2, with TRBD1 identical over 10 bases. V lost 7 bases, J lost 1 base, and 3 bases stayed unmatched. This CDR3 region has 14 residues. Germline CDR1 SQVTM, CDR2 ANQGSEA. CDR3 region: CSAWDRGNTGELFF. The DNA of the CDR3 is TGCAGCGCGTGGGACAGGGGGAACACCGGGGAGCTGTTTTTT.